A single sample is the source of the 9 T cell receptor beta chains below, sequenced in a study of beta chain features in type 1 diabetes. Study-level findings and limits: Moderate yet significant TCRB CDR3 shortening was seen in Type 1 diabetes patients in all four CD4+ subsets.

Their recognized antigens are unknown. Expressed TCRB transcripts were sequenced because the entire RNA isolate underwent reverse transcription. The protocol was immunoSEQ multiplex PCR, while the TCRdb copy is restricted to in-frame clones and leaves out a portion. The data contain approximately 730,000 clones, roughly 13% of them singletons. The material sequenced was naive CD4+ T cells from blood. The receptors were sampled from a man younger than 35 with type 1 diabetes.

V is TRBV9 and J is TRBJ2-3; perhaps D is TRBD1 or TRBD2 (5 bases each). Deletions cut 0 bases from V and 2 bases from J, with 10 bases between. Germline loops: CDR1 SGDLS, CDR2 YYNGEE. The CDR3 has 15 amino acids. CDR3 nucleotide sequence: TGTGCCAGCAGCGTAGATCTGGGGGACACAGATACGCAGTATTTT. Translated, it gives CASSVDLGDTDTQYF.

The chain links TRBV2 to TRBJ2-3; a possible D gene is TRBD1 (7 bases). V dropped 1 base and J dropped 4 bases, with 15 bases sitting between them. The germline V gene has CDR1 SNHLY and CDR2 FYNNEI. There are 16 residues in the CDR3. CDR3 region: CASSEGRQGGADTQYF. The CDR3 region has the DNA TGTGCCAGCAGTGAAGGACGACAGGGAGGCGCAGATACGCAGTATTTT.

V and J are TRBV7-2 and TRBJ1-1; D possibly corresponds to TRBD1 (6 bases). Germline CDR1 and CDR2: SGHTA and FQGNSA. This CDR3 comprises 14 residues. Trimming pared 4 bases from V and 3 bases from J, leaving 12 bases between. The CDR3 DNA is TGTGCCAGCAGCTCCGGGACACTTTACACTGAAGCTTTCTTT. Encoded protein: CASSSGTLYTEAFF. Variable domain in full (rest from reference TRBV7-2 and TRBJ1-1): GAGVSQSPSNKVTEKGKDVELRCDPISGHTALYWYRQSLGQGLEFLIYFQGNSAPDKSGLPSDRFSAERTGGSVSTLTIQRTQQEDSAVYLCASSSGTLYTEAFFGQGTRLTVV.

CDR3 protein: CASSPTGQETQYF. In DNA, the CDR3 is TGTGCCAGCAGTCCCACCGGGCAAGAGACCCAGTACTTC. The chain is built from TRBV27 and TRBJ2-5, with unresolved D. V was shortened by 5 bases and J by 2 bases, with 9 bases between the two germline ends. In germline, CDR1 is MNHEY, CDR2 SMNVEV (reference sequence). The CDR3 length is 13 residues.

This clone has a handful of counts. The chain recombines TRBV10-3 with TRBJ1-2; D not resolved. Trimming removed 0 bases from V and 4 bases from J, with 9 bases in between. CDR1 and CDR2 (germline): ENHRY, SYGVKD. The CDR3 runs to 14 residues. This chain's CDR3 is CAISESTGTYGYTF. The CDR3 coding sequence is TGTGCCATCAGTGAGTCGACGGGCACCTATGGCTACACCTTC.

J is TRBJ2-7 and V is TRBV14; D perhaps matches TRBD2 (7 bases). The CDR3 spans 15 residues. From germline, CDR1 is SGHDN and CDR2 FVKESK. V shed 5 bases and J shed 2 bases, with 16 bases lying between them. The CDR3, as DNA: TGTGCCAGCAGCTCCTTGGGGGGGCAGGCCTACGAGCAGTACTTC. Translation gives CASSSLGGQAYEQYF. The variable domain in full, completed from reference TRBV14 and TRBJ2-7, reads EAGVTQFPSHSVIEKGQTVTLRCDPISGHDNLYWYRRVMGKEIKFLLHFVKESKQDESGMPNNRFLAERTGGTYSTLKVQPAELEDSGVYFCASSSLGGQAYEQYFGPGTRLTVT.

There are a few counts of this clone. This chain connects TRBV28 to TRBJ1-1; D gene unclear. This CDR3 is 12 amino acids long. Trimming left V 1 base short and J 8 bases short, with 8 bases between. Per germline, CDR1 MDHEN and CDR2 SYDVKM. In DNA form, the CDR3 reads TGTGCCAGCAGTTTATACACCATAGAAGCTTTCTTT. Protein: CASSLYTIEAFF.

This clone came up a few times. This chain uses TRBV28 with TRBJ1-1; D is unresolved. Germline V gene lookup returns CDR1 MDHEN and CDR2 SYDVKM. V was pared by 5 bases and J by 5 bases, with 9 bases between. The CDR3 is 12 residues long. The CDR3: CASSRPQTEAFF. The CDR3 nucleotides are TGTGCCAGCAGTCGACCACAAACTGAAGCTTTCTTT.

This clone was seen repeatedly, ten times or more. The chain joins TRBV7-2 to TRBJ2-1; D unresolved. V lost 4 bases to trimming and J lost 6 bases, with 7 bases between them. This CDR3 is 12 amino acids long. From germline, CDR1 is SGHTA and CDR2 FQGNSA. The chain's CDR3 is CASSWETNEQFF. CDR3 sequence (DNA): TGTGCCAGCAGCTGGGAAACCAATGAGCAGTTCTTC.